This TCR beta chain was identified during a study of beta chain features in type 1 diabetes. General study findings and limits: In every one of the four CD4+ subsets, TCRB CDR3s were moderately but significantly shorter in Type 1 diabetes patients. For patients and controls alike, PCR might favor shorter templates to the same degree.

The CDR3 is 16 amino acids. The junction had 8 bases not matched to a gene; V was cut back by 3 bases and J by 4 bases. Looked up from germline, CDR1 is MGHRA and CDR2 is YSYEKL. Sorting of CD4+ naive, central memory, regulatory and stem cell-like memory cells was performed via CD45RO/CCR7/CD25/CD127/CD95/CD27. The study reverse transcribed the entire isolated RNA, so it sequenced expressed TCRB transcripts. The data were produced by immunoSEQ multiplex PCR, yet TCRdb's version contains in-frame clones alone and is incomplete. The data contain 300,000 to 450,000 clones, 10% to 15% of them singletons. As to this clone: Its antigen remains unidentified.

The J gene is TRBJ1-4, the V gene TRBV4-1; 7 bases line up with TRBD1. Material: naive CD4+ T cells from blood. The clonotype originates from a woman between 18 and 29 years old with type 1 diabetes. The DNA for the CDR3 is TGCGCCAGCAGCCATCTCCCGGGACAGAGTAATGAAAAACTGTTTTTT. As protein: CASSHLPGQSNEKLFF.